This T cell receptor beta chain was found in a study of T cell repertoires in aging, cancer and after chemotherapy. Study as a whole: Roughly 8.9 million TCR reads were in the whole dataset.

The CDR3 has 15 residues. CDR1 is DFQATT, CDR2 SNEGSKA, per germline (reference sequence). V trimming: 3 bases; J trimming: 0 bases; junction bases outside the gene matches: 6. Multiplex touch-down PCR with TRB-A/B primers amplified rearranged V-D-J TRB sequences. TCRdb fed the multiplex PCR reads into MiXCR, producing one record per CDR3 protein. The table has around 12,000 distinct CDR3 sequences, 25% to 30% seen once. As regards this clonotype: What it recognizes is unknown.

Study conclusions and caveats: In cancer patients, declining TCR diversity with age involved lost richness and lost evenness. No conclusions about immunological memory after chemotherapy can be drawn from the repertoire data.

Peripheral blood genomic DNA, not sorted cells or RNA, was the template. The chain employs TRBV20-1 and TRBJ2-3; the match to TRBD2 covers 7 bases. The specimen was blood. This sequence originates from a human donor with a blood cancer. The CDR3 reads CSASGGGESTDTQYF. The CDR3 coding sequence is TGCAGTGCTAGTGGCGGGGGTGAAAGCACAGATACGCAGTATTTT.